This T cell receptor (beta chain) came from a study of T cell responses to AZD1222 COVID-19 vaccine. Study results and limitations: At baseline, just five or six AZD1222 recipients tested seropositive.

TCRdb's copy holds only in-frame clones and misses some; the assay was immunoSEQ multiplex PCR. The table records approximately 130,000 clones, about 88% of them present only once. Pooling covered second doses at about 4 or about 12 weeks. Germline CDR1 and CDR2: LNHDA and SQIVND (reference sequence). This CDR3 has 15 residues. The V and J ends lost 3 bases and 4 bases respectively, with 16 bases between them. This clone was picked up one time. The antigen is not known. The sequences come from peripheral blood, collected 28 days after the second AZD1222 dose. The receptor comes from an adult who received the AZD1222 COVID-19 vaccine. The rearrangement uses TRBV19 and TRBJ2-7; a possible D gene is TRBD1 (6 bases). DNA for the CDR3: TGTGCCAGTAGTATTTCGGCAGGGGAGATTTACGAGCAGTACTTC. Translation gives CASSISAGEIYEQYF.